One sample yielded the 7 T cell receptor beta chains listed below, sequenced in a study of blood T cell repertoires in COVID-19. Clones were read by immunoSEQ multiplex PCR, and TCRdb kept only the in-frame ones, dropping some. The sample shows approximately 210,000 clones, about nine tenths of them seen only once. Sequencing was carried out using peripheral blood. The receptors here all came from a woman between 35 and 50 years old with acute or convalescent COVID-19.

The chain joins TRBV12-5 to TRBJ2-1, with D possibly being TRBD1 (5 bases). Germline V gene sequence: CDR1 LGHNT, CDR2 FRNRAP. The CDR3 is 14 residues long. The V end was cut by 1 base, the J end by 6 bases, with 10 bases between. In DNA, the CDR3 is TGTGCTAGTGGTTTGGGCAGACAGCTCAATGAGCAGTTCTTC. This translates into CASGLGRQLNEQFF.

This chain connects TRBV6-6 to TRBJ1-1, with 7 bases aligning to TRBD1. The CDR3 consists of 16 residues. The V gene end was trimmed by 5 bases and the J gene end by 6 bases; junction bases not matched to a gene: 15. In germline, CDR1 is MNHNY, CDR2 SVGAGI (reference sequence). The CDR3: CASSTEGQTTYPEAFF. CDR3 nucleotide sequence: TGTGCCAGCAGTACCGAGGGACAGACCACGTACCCTGAAGCTTTCTTT.

The gene calls are TRBV4-1 and TRBJ1-1; D unresolved. The V gene lost 0 bases and the J gene lost 5 bases, with 10 bases spanning the gap. In germline, CDR1 is MGHRA, CDR2 YSYEKL. The CDR3 is 14 amino acids. CDR3 loop: CASSQDGVRTEAFF. CDR3 nucleotides: TGCGCCAGCAGCCAAGACGGGGTTCGTACTGAAGCTTTCTTT.

J is TRBJ1-2 and V is TRBV5-5, with TRBD1 as a possible D gene (6 bases). Germline V gives CDR1 SGHKS, CDR2 YYEKEE (reference sequence). Trimming pared 5 bases from V and 8 bases from J, leaving 19 bases between. The CDR3 consists of 14 residues. The CDR3 is CASSPSGDARGYTF. CDR3 nucleotide sequence: TGTGCCAGCAGTCCCTCAGGGGACGCCAGGGGCTACACCTTC.

V usage is TRBV5-4 and J usage is TRBJ2-6; possibly TRBD2 for D (5 bases). The V gene lost 1 base and the J gene lost 0 bases, with 11 bases spanning the gap. This CDR3 is built from 17 residues. Germline V lookup: CDR1 SGHNT, CDR2 YYREEE (reference sequence). This CDR3 is CASSLFYRGSGANVLTF. In nucleotides, the CDR3 is TGTGCCAGCAGCTTGTTTTATCGGGGCTCTGGGGCCAACGTCCTGACTTTC.

V is TRBV10-2 and J is TRBJ1-1; D may be TRBD1 (5 bases). Germline values: CDR1 WSHSY, CDR2 SAAADI. The V gene lost 2 bases and the J gene lost 7 bases, with 11 bases spanning the gap. This CDR3 contains 13 residues. Here the CDR3 DNA reads TGCGCCAGCAGTGAGATTGGGGCTAGTGAAGCTTTCTTT. Encoded protein: CASSEIGASEAFF.

This sequence joins TRBV9 and TRBJ2-3; TRBD1 matches at 10 bases. CDR1 SGDLS and CDR2 YYNGEE come from the germline V gene. Trimming took 2 bases from V and 6 from J; bases not matched to a gene: 6. The CDR3 length is 15 residues. The chain's CDR3 is CASSVRQGAMDTQYF. The CDR3 DNA follows: TGTGCCAGCAGCGTCCGACAGGGGGCAATGGATACGCAGTATTTT.